The sequence of this T cell receptor beta chain was determined in a study of T cell repertoires in cytomegalovirus infection. Concerning this clonotype itself: Its antigen remains unknown.

TCRdb independently ran MiXCR on the reads; one entry per CDR3 protein. The table has approximately 990,000 distinct CDR3 sequences, around 29% seen once. CDR3 length equals 11 residues. Trimming took off 10 bases at V and 2 bases at J, with 8 bases between the two ends. Germline V gene data show CDR1 as SNHLY and CDR2 as FYNNEI. The rearrangement links TRBV2 to TRBJ1-1, with D possibly being TRBD1 (5 bases). The receptor was isolated from a human donor in good health (CMV status not recorded). Some clones in this sample may be carry-over from other donors' samples. Sequences were derived from cultured CD8+ T cells from PBMCs, sampled from culture after CMV antigen stimulation. Here the CDR3 reads CATRDNTEAFF. For the CDR3, the DNA is TGTGCCACCAGGGATAACACTGAAGCTTTCTTT. The full variable domain, rest sourced from reference TRBV2 and TRBJ1-1, is EPEVTQTPSHQVTQMGQEVILRCVPISNHLYFYWYRQILGQKVEFLVSFYNNEISEKSEIFDDQFSVERPDGSNFTLKIRSTKLEDSAMYFCATRDNTEAFFGQGTRLTVV.